Sequencing of this TCR beta chain was carried out in a study of blood T cell repertoires in COVID-19. On the study more broadly: The United States, Italy and Spain were the sources of the acute and convalescent COVID-19 samples. T cells, B-cell-depleted T cells, or PBMCs supplied cDNA or gDNA.

The CDR3 length is 18 residues. The germline V gene has CDR1 SGDLS and CDR2 YYNGEE. The ends lost 0 bases at V and 3 bases at J; junction bases unmatched: 11. As handled by the study authors: Estimated nucleated cell counts came from reference gene primer amplification. This table comes from immunoSEQ multiplex PCR, and its TCRdb copy is limited to in-frame clones, with some not included. That table is the source of V, J and clone size, and D and trimming were worked out from the DNA. Among about 180,000 clones listed, about nine tenths were seen once. The chain combines TRBV9 with TRBJ2-1, with 8 bases fitting TRBD2. The specimen was peripheral blood. The origin of this receptor is a woman under 40 with acute or convalescent COVID-19. CDR3 region: CASSVAGSGTSGYNEQFF. CDR3 DNA: TGTGCCAGCAGCGTAGCTGGGAGTGGGACTAGTGGCTACAATGAGCAGTTCTTC.